The 12 T cell receptor beta chains below were found in one sample sequenced in a study of T cell repertoires in cytomegalovirus infection. TCRdb reprocessed the reads via MiXCR and lists one record per CDR3 protein. The table lists fewer than 550,000 distinct CDR3 sequences, about 26% of them singletons, with under 15% in the top ten. Source material: PBMCs. Receptors originate from a human donor in good health (CMV status not recorded). Some clones in this sample may be carry-over from other donors' samples.

This clonotype was seen ten or more times. The rearrangement uses TRBV7-2 and TRBJ2-7; D unresolved. This CDR3 has 12 residues. Germline CDR1 is SGHTA and CDR2 is FQGNSA. Trimming took 5 bases from V and 0 from J, leaving 5 bases between them. The chain's CDR3 is CASSPHSYEQYF. The CDR3 nucleotides are TGTGCCAGCAGCCCCCACTCCTACGAGCAGTACTTC.

This clonotype was seen more than once but under ten times. This chain joins TRBV5-1 and TRBJ1-4; the match to TRBD1 covers 10 bases. The V segment lost 4 bases and the J segment 9 bases; nucleotides outside the gene matches: 6. The germline V gene has CDR1 SGHRS and CDR2 YFSETQ. The CDR3 extends over 14 amino acids. CDR3 in DNA: TGCGCCAGCAGCCTGGGACAGGGGACGAAAAAACTGTTTTTT. It translates to CASSLGQGTKKLFF.

This clonotype was found many times. V and J are TRBV7-2 and TRBJ1-2; 9 bases are a match to TRBD1. Trimming cost V 7 bases and J 8 bases; bases outside gene matches: 11. Germline V CDR1 and CDR2: SGHTA, FQGNSA. This CDR3 region has 14 residues. The CDR3 sequence: CASTINRGPKGYTF. In DNA, the CDR3 is TGTGCCAGCACAATCAACAGGGGGCCGAAGGGCTACACCTTC. The full variable domain, with the rest looked up from reference TRBV7-2 and TRBJ1-2, is GAGVSQSPSNKVTEKGKDVELRCDPISGHTALYWYRQSLGQGLEFLIYFQGNSAPDKSGLPSDRFSAERTGGSVSTLTIQRTQQEDSAVYLCASTINRGPKGYTFGSGTRLTVV.

This clonotype has a count of ten or more. The rearrangement links TRBV7-8 to TRBJ2-7; D is unclear. CDR1 SGHVS and CDR2 FQNEAQ come from the germline V gene. Trimming left V 5 bases short and J 2 bases short, with 16 bases between. CDR3 length: 15 amino acids. The CDR3: CASSPSWRSTYEQYF. The CDR3 bases are TGTGCCAGCAGCCCGTCATGGCGAAGTACCTACGAGCAGTACTTC.

V gene TRBV19 combines with J gene TRBJ2-5; 12 positions agree with TRBD2. Unmatched junction bases numbered 5, after V lost 5 bases and J lost 1 base. The CDR3 contains 16 residues. Per germline, CDR1 LNHDA and CDR2 SQIVND (reference sequence). The DNA for the CDR3 is TGTGCCAGTAGTGTGACTAGCGGGAGCCCCCAAGAGACCCAGTACTTC. Amino acids: CASSVTSGSPQETQYF.

The sample holds a few counts of this clonotype. The chain links TRBV4-3 to TRBJ2-1; D is unclear. V dropped 1 base and J dropped 9 bases, with 10 bases sitting between them. CDR1 is LGHNA and CDR2 is YSLEER in the germline V gene. The CDR3 runs to 13 residues. DNA for the CDR3: TGCGCCAGCAGCCAAGTTAACCTTGGTGAGCAGTTCTTC. Residues: CASSQVNLGEQFF.

This clonotype was recorded a few times. This chain connects TRBV11-2 to TRBJ1-2; the D is unclear. V was trimmed by 5 bases and J by 6 bases, leaving 13 bases between them. Germline V CDR1 and CDR2: SGHAT, FQNNGV. The CDR3 runs 13 residues. CDR3: CASSPRLGHGYTF. DNA for the CDR3: TGTGCCAGCAGCCCGCGATTGGGCCATGGCTACACCTTC. The full variable domain, in which reference TRBV11-2 and TRBJ1-2 provide the parts outside the CDR3, is EAGVAQSPRYKIIEKRQSVAFWCNPISGHATLYWYQQILGQGPKLLIQFQNNGVVDDSQLPKDRFSAERLKGVDSTLKIQPAKLEDSAVYLCASSPRLGHGYTFGSGTRLTVV.

This clonotype has a handful of counts. The chain combines TRBV5-5 with TRBJ2-7, with D maybe TRBD2 (5 bases). The CDR3 is 14 amino acids. Germline values: CDR1 SGHKS, CDR2 YYEKEE (reference sequence). The ends were cut back, 4 bases at V and 5 bases at J, with 16 bases in the middle. CDR3 in DNA: TGTGCCAGCAGCAATTCGGGGTTATTGGACGAGCAGTACGTC. This encodes CASSNSGLLDEQYV.

The sample holds many counts of this clonotype. The chain uses TRBV7-2 and TRBJ2-4, with 7 bases that match TRBD1. The germline V gene has CDR1 SGHTA and CDR2 FQGNSA. The V and J ends lost 5 bases and 1 base, in that order; junction bases with no gene match: 8. This CDR3 contains 16 residues. The CDR3 loop is CASSLEGGMAKNIQYF. CDR3 sequence (DNA): TGTGCCAGCAGCCTAGAAGGGGGCATGGCCAAAAACATTCAGTACTTC.

The genes are TRBV7-9 and TRBJ1-2; perhaps TRBD1 as D (5 bases). Germline V gives CDR1 SEHNR, CDR2 FQNEAQ (reference sequence). CDR3 size: 13 residues. The V gene lost 7 bases and the J gene lost 0 bases, with 9 bases spanning the gap. This CDR3 is CASTTETNYGYTF. The CDR3 DNA reads TGTGCCAGCACGACAGAAACTAACTATGGCTACACCTTC.

The chain joins TRBV6-2 or TRBV6-3 to TRBJ2-1, with TRBD1 identical over 9 bases. Per germline, CDR1 MNHEY and CDR2 SVGEGT. Trimming removed 4 bases from V and 6 bases from J; junction bases left unmatched: 7. The CDR3 consists of 15 residues. The CDR3 DNA reads as TGTGCCAGCAGTTCCGGGACAGGGCAGTTCAATGAGCAGTTCTTC. Its translation: CASSSGTGQFNEQFF.

The V call is TRBV7-2, the J call TRBJ2-1; D perhaps matches TRBD1 (5 bases). The germline V and J ends were trimmed by 4 bases and 6 bases, with 13 bases remaining between them. The V gene's germline CDR1 is SGHTA and CDR2 FQGNSA. The CDR3 covers 14 residues. This chain's CDR3 is CASSSPGALNEQFF. As DNA, the CDR3 is TGTGCCAGCAGCTCCCCTGGGGCCCTCAATGAGCAGTTCTTC.